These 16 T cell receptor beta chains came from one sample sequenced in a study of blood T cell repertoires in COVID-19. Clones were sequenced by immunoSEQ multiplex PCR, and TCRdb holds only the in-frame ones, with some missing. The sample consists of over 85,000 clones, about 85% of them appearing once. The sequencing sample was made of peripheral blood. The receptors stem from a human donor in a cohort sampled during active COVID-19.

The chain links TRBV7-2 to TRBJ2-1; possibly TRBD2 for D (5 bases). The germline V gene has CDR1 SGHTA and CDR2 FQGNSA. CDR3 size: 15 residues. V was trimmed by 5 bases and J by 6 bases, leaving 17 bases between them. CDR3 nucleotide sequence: TGTGCCAGCAGCCCCTTCGGACTGGACTTCAATGAGCAGTTCTTC. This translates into CASSPFGLDFNEQFF.

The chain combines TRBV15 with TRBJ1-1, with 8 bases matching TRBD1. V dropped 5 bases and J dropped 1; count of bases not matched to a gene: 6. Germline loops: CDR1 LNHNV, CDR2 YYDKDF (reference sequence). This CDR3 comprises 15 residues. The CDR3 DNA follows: TGTGCCACCAGCGTACCCGGGACAGGGAACACTGAAGCTTTCTTT. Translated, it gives CATSVPGTGNTEAFF.

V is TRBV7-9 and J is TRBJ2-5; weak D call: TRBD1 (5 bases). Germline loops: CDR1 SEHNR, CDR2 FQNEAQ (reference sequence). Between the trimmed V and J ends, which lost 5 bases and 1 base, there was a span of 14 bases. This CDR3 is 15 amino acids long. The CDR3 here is CASSPFVQGQETQYF. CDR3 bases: TGTGCCAGCAGCCCATTCGTCCAGGGCCAAGAGACCCAGTACTTC.

The CDR3 here is CASSLDRGLNNEQFF. Written as DNA, the CDR3 is TGTGCCAGCAGCTTAGACAGGGGGCTTAACAATGAGCAGTTCTTC. This chain links TRBV7-2 with TRBJ2-1; 9 nucleotides line up with TRBD1. CDR3 length: 15 amino acids. V lost 1 base to trimming and J lost 5 bases; unmatched junction nucleotides: 3. Looked up from germline, CDR1 is SGHTA and CDR2 is FQGNSA. The full variable domain, rest sourced from reference TRBV7-2 and TRBJ2-1, is GAGVSQSPSNKVTEKGKDVELRCDPISGHTALYWYRQSLGQGLEFLIYFQGNSAPDKSGLPSDRFSAERTGGSVSTLTIQRTQQEDSAVYLCASSLDRGLNNEQFFGPGTRLTVL.

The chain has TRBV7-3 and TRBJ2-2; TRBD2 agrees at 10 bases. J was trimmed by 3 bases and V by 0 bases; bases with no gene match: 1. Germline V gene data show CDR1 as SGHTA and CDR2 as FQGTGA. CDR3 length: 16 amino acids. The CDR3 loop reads CASSLTTSGYTGELFF. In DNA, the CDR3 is TGTGCCAGCAGCTTAACGACTAGCGGGTACACCGGGGAGCTGTTTTTT.

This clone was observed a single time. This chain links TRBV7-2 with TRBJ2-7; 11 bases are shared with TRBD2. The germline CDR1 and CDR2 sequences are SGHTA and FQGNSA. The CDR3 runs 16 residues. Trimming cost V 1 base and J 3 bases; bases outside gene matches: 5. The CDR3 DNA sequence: TGTGCCAGCAGCTTAGTTGAGACTAGCGGGGTCTACGAGCAGTACTTC. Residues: CASSLVETSGVYEQYF.

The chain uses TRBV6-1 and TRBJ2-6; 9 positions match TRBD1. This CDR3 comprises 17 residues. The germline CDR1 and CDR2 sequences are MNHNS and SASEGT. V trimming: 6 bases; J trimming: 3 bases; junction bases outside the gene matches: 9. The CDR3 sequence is CASREIQGAGGANVLTF. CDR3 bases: TGTGCCAGCAGGGAAATACAGGGGGCCGGTGGGGCCAACGTCCTGACTTTC.

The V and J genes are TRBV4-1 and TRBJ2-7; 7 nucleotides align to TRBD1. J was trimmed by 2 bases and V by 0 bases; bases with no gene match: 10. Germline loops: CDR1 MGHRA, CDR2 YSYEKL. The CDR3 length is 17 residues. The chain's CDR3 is CASSQDLGTDRAYEQYF. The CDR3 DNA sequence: TGCGCCAGCAGCCAAGATCTAGGGACCGACAGGGCCTACGAGCAGTACTTC.

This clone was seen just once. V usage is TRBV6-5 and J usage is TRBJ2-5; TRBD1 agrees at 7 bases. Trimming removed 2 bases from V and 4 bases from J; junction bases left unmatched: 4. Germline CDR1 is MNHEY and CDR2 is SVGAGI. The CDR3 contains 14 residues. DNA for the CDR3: TGTGCCAGCAGTTACAGAACAGGGGTAGAGACCCAGTACTTC. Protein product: CASSYRTGVETQYF.

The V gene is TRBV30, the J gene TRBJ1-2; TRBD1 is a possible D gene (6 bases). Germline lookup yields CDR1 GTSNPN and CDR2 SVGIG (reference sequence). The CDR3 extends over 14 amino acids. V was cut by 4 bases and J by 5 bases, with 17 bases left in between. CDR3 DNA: TGTGCCTGGACAGGGGCCCTTATGGGGTATGGCTACACCTTC. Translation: CAWTGALMGYGYTF.

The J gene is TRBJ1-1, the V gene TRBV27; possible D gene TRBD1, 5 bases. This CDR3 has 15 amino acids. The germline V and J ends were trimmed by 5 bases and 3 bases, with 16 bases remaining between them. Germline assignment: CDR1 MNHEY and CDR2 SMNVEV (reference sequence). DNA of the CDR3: TGTGCCAGCAGTCGAGCTTTAGGGGTGCACACTGAAGCTTTCTTT. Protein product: CASSRALGVHTEAFF.

Written as DNA, the CDR3 is TGTGCCAGCAGCTTAGCCGAGGTGGGGACAGGGGGCTACGGCTACACCTTC. As protein: CASSLAEVGTGGYGYTF. The rearrangement uses TRBV7-9 and TRBJ1-2, with 12 bases that match TRBD1. The germline V gene encodes CDR1 SEHNR and CDR2 FQNEAQ (reference sequence). The CDR3 has 17 amino acids. Losses at the gene ends were 0 bases for V and 8 bases for J; bases not matched to a gene: 10.

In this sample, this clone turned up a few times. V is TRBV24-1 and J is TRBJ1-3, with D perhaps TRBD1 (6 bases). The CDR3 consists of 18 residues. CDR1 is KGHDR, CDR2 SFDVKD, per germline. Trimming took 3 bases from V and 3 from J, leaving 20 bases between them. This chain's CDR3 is CATSDNSVGGQDGNTIYF. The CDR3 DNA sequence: TGTGCCACCAGTGATAACTCCGTCGGGGGGCAGGATGGAAACACCATATATTTT.

Here the CDR3 DNA reads TGTGCCAGCAGCTCTCCCGTGGGCAGGGGGAACTACGAGCAGTACTTC. It yields the protein CASSSPVGRGNYEQYF. V is TRBV9 and J is TRBJ2-7; TRBD1 agrees at 7 bases. The germline V gene has CDR1 SGDLS and CDR2 YYNGEE. The V gene end was trimmed by 4 bases and the J gene end by 3 bases; junction bases not matched to a gene: 13. CDR3 size: 16 residues.

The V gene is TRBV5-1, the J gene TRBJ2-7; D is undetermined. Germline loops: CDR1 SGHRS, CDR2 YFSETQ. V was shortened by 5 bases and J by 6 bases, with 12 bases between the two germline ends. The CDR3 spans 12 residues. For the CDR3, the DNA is TGCGCCAGCAGGACTCTGGAAAGCGAGCAGTACTTC. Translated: CASRTLESEQYF.

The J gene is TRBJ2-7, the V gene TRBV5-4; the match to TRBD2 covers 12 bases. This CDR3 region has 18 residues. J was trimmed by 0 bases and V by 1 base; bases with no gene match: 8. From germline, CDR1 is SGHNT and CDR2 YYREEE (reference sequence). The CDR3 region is CASSLSPSGRGSSYEQYF. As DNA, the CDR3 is TGTGCCAGCAGCTTGTCCCCTAGCGGGAGGGGGTCCTCCTACGAGCAGTACTTC.